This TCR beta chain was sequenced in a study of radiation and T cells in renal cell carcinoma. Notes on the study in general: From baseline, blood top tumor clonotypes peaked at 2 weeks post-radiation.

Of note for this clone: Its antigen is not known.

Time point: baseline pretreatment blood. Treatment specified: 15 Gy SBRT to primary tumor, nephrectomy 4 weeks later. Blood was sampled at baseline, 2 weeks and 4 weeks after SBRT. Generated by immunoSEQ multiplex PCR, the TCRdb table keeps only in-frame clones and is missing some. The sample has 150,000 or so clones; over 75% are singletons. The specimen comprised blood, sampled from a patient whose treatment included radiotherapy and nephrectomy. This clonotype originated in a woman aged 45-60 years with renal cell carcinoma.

The CDR3 reads CASSIDSRSNSPLHF. CDR3 in DNA: TGTGCCAGCAGTATCGACAGTCGCTCTAATTCACCCCTCCACTTT. The chain recombines TRBV9 with TRBJ1-6, with D perhaps TRBD1 (5 bases). The CDR3 covers 15 residues. V lost 5 bases and J 6 bases, leaving 15 bases between the germline ends. Germline CDR1 and CDR2: SGDLS and YYNGEE.